These 16 T cell receptor beta chains share one sample of origin, sequenced in a study of cytomegalovirus exposure and HLA in healthy donors. The study ran its PCR with 60 Vbeta and 13 Jbeta primers. Assay used: immunoSEQ multiplex PCR; TCRdb lists only in-frame clones, some missing. This sample has about 86,000 clones, with around 79% found just once. Sequencing was done on a sample of PBMCs. The receptors come from a woman aged 40 to 55 in good health and CMV-seropositive.

The V and J genes are TRBV5-1 and TRBJ2-7; 11 nucleotides agree with TRBD1. Looked up from germline, CDR1 is SGHRS and CDR2 is YFSETQ. V dropped 4 bases and J dropped 4; count of bases not matched to a gene: 10. This CDR3 is built from 16 residues. CDR3 nucleotide sequence: TGCGCCAGCAGCGGAGGACAGGGGGCGAATTGGTACGAGCAGTACTTC. It specifies CASSGGQGANWYEQYF.

This clone appeared once. The chain couples TRBV6-6 to TRBJ2-1; 10 nucleotides agree with TRBD2. The CDR3 sequence is 14 residues long. Germline loops: CDR1 MNHNY, CDR2 SVGAGI (reference sequence). The J segment lost 6 bases and the V segment lost 6 bases, leaving 5 bases of the junction unmatched. The CDR3 loop is CASRASGSGNEQFF. As DNA, the CDR3 is TGTGCCAGCAGGGCTAGCGGGAGTGGCAATGAGCAGTTCTTC.

This clone turned up a few times. The chain combines TRBV7-9 with TRBJ1-5; 8 bases map to TRBD1. The CDR3 has 15 amino acids. The germline V gene has CDR1 SEHNR and CDR2 FQNEAQ (reference sequence). The junction had 6 bases not matched to a gene; V was cut back by 5 bases and J by 3 bases. DNA for the CDR3: TGTGCCAGCAGCGAGGGGGGACAGGTCAATCAGCCCCAGCATTTT. As protein: CASSEGGQVNQPQHF.

The chain carries TRBV4-2 and TRBJ1-1; no clear D. The CDR3 contains 15 residues. V dropped 3 bases and J dropped 1 base, with 12 bases sitting between them. Germline loops: CDR1 LGHNA, CDR2 YNFKEQ. Here the CDR3 DNA reads TGTGCCAGCAGCCATCAAGACACTCCGAACACTGAAGCTTTCTTT. Protein sequence: CASSHQDTPNTEAFF.

This rearrangement joins TRBV28 to TRBJ2-5, with D possibly being TRBD1 (6 bases). The end of the DNA is better explained by TRBJ2-7, so the J call may be wrong. Germline CDR1 and CDR2: MDHEN and SYDVKM. The CDR3 loop spans 14 amino acids. CDR3 amino acids: CASRRTGTSYEQYF. CDR3 DNA: TGTGCCAGCAGGCGGACCGGGACATCCTACGAGCAGTACTTC.

This clone was counted a single time. V and J are TRBV30 and TRBJ1-1; 8 nucleotides match TRBD1. The CDR3 extends over 13 amino acids. Germline V gene lookup returns CDR1 GTSNPN and CDR2 SVGIG (reference sequence). V was pared by 5 bases and J by 5 bases, with 7 bases of the junction left unmatched. The CDR3 here is CAWYRGGVTEAFF. In DNA, the CDR3 is TGTGCCTGGTACAGGGGGGGGGTAACTGAAGCTTTCTTT.

The V call is TRBV27, the J call TRBJ1-2; TRBD1 matches 7 bases. CDR3 length equals 12 residues. CDR1 and CDR2 (germline): MNHEY, SMNVEV (reference sequence). Trimming cost V 5 bases and J 7 bases; bases outside gene matches: 4. Written as DNA, the CDR3 is TGTGCCAGCAGTGGGGGGACAGTTGGCTACACCTTC. Its protein is CASSGGTVGYTF.

The J gene is TRBJ1-1, the V gene TRBV19, with 7 bases lining up with TRBD1. The junction had 13 bases not matched to a gene; V was cut back by 8 bases and J by 7 bases. CDR1 LNHDA and CDR2 SQIVND come from the germline V gene (reference sequence). The CDR3 runs to 14 residues. CDR3 sequence (DNA): TGTGCCAGTCGACCTACGGGACAGCGTTATGAAGCTTTCTTT. This sequence encodes CASRPTGQRYEAFF. Full variable domain (remainder filled in from reference TRBV19 and TRBJ1-1): DGGITQSPKYLFRKEGQNVTLSCEQNLNHDAMYWYRQDPGQGLRLIYYSQIVNDFQKGDIAEGYSVSREKKESFPLTVTSAQKNPTAFYLCASRPTGQRYEAFFGQGTRLTVV.

The chain has TRBV25-1 and TRBJ2-2, with D possibly TRBD1 on 5 matching bases. The CDR3 totals 14 residues. V gave up 5 bases and J gave up 3 bases, with 10 bases separating them. Germline lookup yields CDR1 MGHDK and CDR2 SYGVNS. The CDR3 is CASSLQADTGELFF. In nucleotides, the CDR3 is TGTGCCAGCAGTTTACAGGCCGACACCGGGGAGCTGTTTTTT. Together with reference TRBV25-1 and TRBJ2-2, the CDR3 gives the full variable domain: EADIYQTPRYLVIGTGKKITLECSQTMGHDKMYWYQQDPGMELHLIHYSYGVNSTEKGDLSSESTVSRIRTEHFPLTLESARPSHTSQYLCASSLQADTGELFFGEGSRLTVL.

This chain joins TRBV30 and TRBJ2-7, with D possibly matching TRBD2 (5 bases). CDR1 and CDR2 (germline): GTSNPN, SVGIG (reference sequence). Trimming shortened V by 3 bases and J by 6 bases, and 15 bases separated the two germline ends. The CDR3 length is 13 residues. The CDR3 coding sequence is TGTGCCTGGAGCGAACGGGGAACGGGCGAGCAGTACTTC. Translating it yields CAWSERGTGEQYF.

The rearrangement joins TRBV19 to TRBJ2-3, with a possible D match to TRBD2 (6 bases). The V gene's germline CDR1 is LNHDA and CDR2 SQIVND (reference sequence). Trimming took 2 bases from V and 2 from J, leaving 23 bases between them. The CDR3 consists of 19 residues. CDR3 nucleotide sequence: TGTGCCAGTAGTATACGGGGTTGGGTTCCGGGACTCCCCACAGATACGCAGTATTTT. Amino acids: CASSIRGWVPGLPTDTQYF.

The chain carries TRBV4-3 and TRBJ2-6; TRBD2 is a possible D gene (7 bases). CDR3 length: 17 residues. Germline loops: CDR1 LGHNA, CDR2 YSLEER. Trimming shortened V by 4 bases and J by 0 bases, and 13 bases separated the two germline ends. CDR3 in amino acids: CASSPIGGGSGANVLTF. DNA for the CDR3: TGCGCCAGCAGCCCCATAGGGGGGGGCTCTGGGGCCAACGTCCTGACTTTC.

The rearrangement uses TRBV27 and TRBJ2-7, with a possible D match to TRBD1 (6 bases). CDR3 length: 15 amino acids. Germline CDR1 reads MNHEY; CDR2 reads SMNVEV (reference sequence). Trimming removed 2 bases at V and 3 bases at J, with 14 bases between. The CDR3 DNA is TGTGCCAGCAGTTTAAAGGGGGACATTTTCTACGAGCAGTACTTC. Protein product: CASSLKGDIFYEQYF.

A note on this clone: Different DNA sequences within this sample yield the same CDR3. This chain uses TRBV7-9 with TRBJ1-1; D might be TRBD1 (6 bases). This CDR3 is built from 12 residues. Trimming removed 0 bases from V and 8 bases from J, with 7 bases in between. The germline gives CDR1 SEHNR, CDR2 FQNEAQ (reference sequence). The CDR3 DNA reads TGTGCCAGCAGCTTAGCGGGGACAGAAGCTTTCTTT. It translates to CASSLAGTEAFF.

The chain uses TRBV5-4 and TRBJ2-5; unclear D gene. V was clipped by 2 bases and J by 5 bases, with 7 bases between them. CDR3 size: 12 residues. From germline, CDR1 is SGHNT and CDR2 YYREEE (reference sequence). The CDR3 spells CASSLNEETQYF. The CDR3 bases are TGTGCCAGCAGCTTAAATGAGGAGACCCAGTACTTC.

The chain is built from TRBV6-5 and TRBJ2-7; TRBD2 matches at 9 bases. Germline CDR1 and CDR2: MNHEY and SVGAGI. The CDR3 is made up of 13 amino acids. J lost 4 bases, V lost 5 bases, and 3 bases had no gene match. In nucleotides, the CDR3 is TGTGCCAGCAGTCACGGACTAGCGTACGAGCAGTACTTC. Protein: CASSHGLAYEQYF.